This paragraph reports one T cell receptor beta chain. The clone's antigen remains unknown. Qualities for individual bases were not recorded, and no much larger clone is one base off. Deletion took 4 bases off V and 2 bases off J, with a span of 9 bases between the germline ends. From its cysteine to its phenylalanine, the CDR3 spans 14 amino acids. Just the 42-base CDR3 DNA is kept, in frame starting at base 1. Looking up the germline V gene (reference sequence) yields CDR1 LNHDA and CDR2 SQIVND. At diagnosis, peripheral blood, uninvolved tumor-adjacent lung and tumor were collected and stored as a combination of fresh-frozen and FFPE material. For TCR repertoire profiling, the blood samples were analyzed as peripheral blood mononuclear cells. The data belong to a study of T cells in localized non-small cell lung cancer (dated by TCRdb to about 2020). About the full investigation: The study analyzed T cell repertoires of about 230 early-stage NSCLC patients, comparing tumors and uninvolved tumor-adjacent lungs. NSCLC patients had a mean age of approximately 66 years, and approximately 140 were male and over 85 female. The cohort comprised 236 treatment-naïve NSCLC patients with resected, localized lung tumors. General conclusions and limits of the study: The highest T cell clonality was observed in uninvolved tumor-adjacent lung, where clonality exceeded that of tumor, suggesting that antigenic responses were more focused in uninvolved tumor-adjacent lung. Since the design was exploratory, TCR variables were selected using unadjusted p-values with no false-discovery rate correction. Higher blood T cell density associated with longer overall survival, while higher adjacent-lung clonality associated with shorter survival. Because multi-region tumor sequencing was not done, intratumor heterogeneity could not be ruled out. Of the top 100 tumor clones, a median of approximately 60 were detected in paired uninvolved adjacent lung; under 30 were also among that lung's top 100.

The immunoSEQ Assay was used to sequence TCR beta CDR3 regions from DNA. The study's processing was this. T cell density was computed as TCR beta template counts normalized to usable DNA estimated by amplifying housekeeping genes. Using the preseqR package, richness was estimated by extrapolating to 120,000 templates for tissue samples and 400,000 templates for PBMC samples. Clonality was defined by subtracting Pielou's evenness from one. To identify tissue-enriched TCRs, differential abundance testing was run on productive amino-acid clonotypes with a minimum total count of 5 and an alpha of 0.1. The Jaccard Index and the Morisita Overlap Index were used to measure repertoire overlap between compartments. GLIPH grouped TCR beta CDR3s together with public tetramer-defined viral CDR3s, and a viral motif had to include at least three viral sequences and show V-gene enrichment. Sourced from immuneACCESS, this table was stored by TCRdb with only in-frame sequences that have V and J called. A share of the clones is absent; for the studies checked, an unresolved V gene accounts for under half, and the remainder has no known explanation. That table furnishes V, J and clone size, whereas the DNA furnished D and trimming. The sample table lists tens of thousands of clones, about nine tenths of them with a count of one. Together, the top ten hold less than 20% of the sample.

The receptor was isolated from a man between 40 and 70 years old with stage III lung adenocarcinoma. The rearrangement joined TRBV19 to TRBJ1-3, with TRBD1 as a weak D call on 6 bases. Material: peripheral blood mononuclear cells, obtained before any cancer treatment. The nucleotides are TGTGCCAGTAGTAAACAGGGTCCTGGAAACACCATATATTTT. Translated, this gives CASSKQGPGNTIYF.